The 24 T cell receptor beta chains presented below share a single source sample, sequenced in a study of blood T cell repertoires in COVID-19. Clones were read by immunoSEQ multiplex PCR, and TCRdb kept only the in-frame ones, dropping some. This sample carries about 160,000 clones, approximately 81% of them seen once, and the ten largest clones take 3% to 3.5%. The sequenced sample was peripheral blood. Receptors were obtained from a human donor with acute or convalescent COVID-19. The donor label of this sample is uncertain.

The table lists this clone with a count of one. J is TRBJ1-3 and V is TRBV7-2, with D possibly being TRBD1 (6 bases). The CDR3 length is 13 residues. Germline CDR1 and CDR2: SGHTA and FQGNSA. Trimming stripped 6 bases from V and 4 bases from J, with 10 bases between. CDR3 nucleotide sequence: TGTGCCAGCAGAACAGGGAACGGAAACACCATATATTTT. It is translated as CASRTGNGNTIYF.

The chain links TRBV19 to TRBJ1-1; 10 nucleotides agree with TRBD1. V lost 10 bases and J lost 5; bases outside the gene matches: 4. This CDR3 is 12 amino acids long. Germline-derived CDR1 and CDR2 are LNHDA and SQIVND (reference sequence). The CDR3 here is CATQGQGTEAFF. CDR3 DNA: TGTGCCACCCAGGGACAGGGGACTGAAGCTTTCTTT.

The J gene is TRBJ2-7, the V gene TRBV30; no clear D gene. The germline V gene encodes CDR1 GTSNPN and CDR2 SVGIG (reference sequence). The CDR3 is 13 residues long. Trimming removed 0 bases at V and 2 bases at J, with 8 bases between. DNA for the CDR3: TGTGCCTGGAGTGTAAGTATAGCCTACGAGCAGTACTTC. Protein product: CAWSVSIAYEQYF.

V is TRBV19 and J is TRBJ2-1, with D possibly matching TRBD1 (6 bases). Trimming cost V 7 bases and J 5 bases, with 15 bases left between them. Germline V gene lookup returns CDR1 LNHDA and CDR2 SQIVND (reference sequence). The CDR3 is 14 residues long. The CDR3 coding sequence is TGTGCCAGTACCCGGACAGCCAGGGACAATGAGCAGTTCTTC. This gives the protein CASTRTARDNEQFF. Full variable domain (remainder filled in from reference TRBV19 and TRBJ2-1): DGGITQSPKYLFRKEGQNVTLSCEQNLNHDAMYWYRQDPGQGLRLIYYSQIVNDFQKGDIAEGYSVSREKKESFPLTVTSAQKNPTAFYLCASTRTARDNEQFFGPGTRLTVL.

The chain has TRBV21-1 and TRBJ1-2; the table's D call TRBD1 went unverified against the DNA. TRBV21-1 is reported as a pseudogene. This CDR3 is 15 amino acids long. The CDR3 nucleotides are TGTGCCAGCAGCAAACAGGGGCATTGGGACTATGGCTACACCTTC. It yields the protein CASSKQGHWDYGYTF.

The chain combines TRBV2 with TRBJ1-6; TRBD1 might be the D (6 bases). V lost 6 bases to trimming and J lost 4 bases, with 13 bases between them. The length of the CDR3 is 15 residues. CDR1 is SNHLY and CDR2 is FYNNEI in the germline V gene. CDR3 nucleotides: TGTGCCAGCAGCCCCGGACAGCTGTATAATTCACCCCTCCACTTT. Its translation is CASSPGQLYNSPLHF.

The chain is built from TRBV19 and TRBJ1-4; D is ambiguous. The V gene lost 4 bases and the J gene lost 4 bases, with 13 bases spanning the gap. This CDR3 is 15 amino acids long. Looked up from germline, CDR1 is LNHDA and CDR2 is SQIVND (reference sequence). The CDR3 nucleotides are TGTGCCAGTAGTAAAATCCGGGGTAATAATGAAAAACTGTTTTTT. Residues: CASSKIRGNNEKLFF.

The chain has TRBV3-1 (or the pseudogene TRBV3-2) and TRBJ2-1; 7 bases align to TRBD1. This CDR3 has 15 residues. Unmatched junction bases numbered 9, after V lost 4 bases and J lost 6 bases. CDR1 is LGHDT and CDR2 is YNNKEL in the germline V gene (reference sequence). CDR3 in amino acids: CASSPRRTGCNEQFF. CDR3 nucleotide sequence: TGTGCCAGCAGCCCAAGGAGGACAGGATGCAATGAGCAGTTCTTC.

The chain employs TRBV5-1 and TRBJ2-5; D is possibly TRBD2 (6 bases). This CDR3 region has 15 residues. Trimming cost V 3 bases and J 3 bases, with 15 bases left between them. CDR1 and CDR2 from the germline V gene are SGHRS and YFSETQ. CDR3 DNA: TGCGCCAGCAGCTACTCCGGGGGTAAGGAAGAGACCCAGTACTTC. Protein product: CASSYSGGKEETQYF.

V usage is TRBV19 and J usage is TRBJ2-1, with TRBD1 matching 8 bases. V lost 4 bases and J lost 7; bases outside the gene matches: 3. Germline-derived CDR1 and CDR2 are LNHDA and SQIVND (reference sequence). The CDR3 totals 13 residues. The CDR3 DNA reads as TGTGCCAGTAGTAGACAGGGGCGGAATGAGCAGTTCTTC. Translated: CASSRQGRNEQFF.

The chain is built from TRBV6-5 and TRBJ2-1, with D maybe TRBD1 (6 bases). The germline CDR1 and CDR2 sequences are MNHEY and SVGAGI. The V gene lost 0 bases and the J gene lost 0 bases, with 6 bases spanning the gap. This CDR3 spans 15 amino acids. The CDR3 loop reads CASSYSGGSYNEQFF. CDR3 nucleotide sequence: TGTGCCAGCAGTTACTCAGGGGGCTCCTACAATGAGCAGTTCTTC.

This chain connects TRBV4-3 to TRBJ1-3; D may be TRBD1 (5 bases). The CDR3 covers 15 residues. V shed 4 bases and J shed 0 bases, with 10 bases lying between them. Germline assignment: CDR1 LGHNA and CDR2 YSLEER. The DNA of the CDR3 is TGCGCCAGCAGCCTTGGGGGACTCTCTGGAAACACCATATATTTT. Its translation is CASSLGGLSGNTIYF.

This clone has only one observation. The J gene is TRBJ1-3, the V gene TRBV7-2, with 8 bases that match TRBD1. J lost 0 bases, V lost 10 bases, and 17 bases had no gene match. CDR1 is SGHTA and CDR2 is FQGNSA in the germline V gene. CDR3 size: 18 residues. For the CDR3, the DNA is TGTGCCACCGGGGAGGGCAGGGGGCGCTTCGTCTCTGGAAACACCATATATTTT. It is translated as CATGEGRGRFVSGNTIYF.

Comments on this clone: This specimen includes other DNA sequences encoding the same CDR3. The chain carries TRBV18 and TRBJ1-4; D uncertain. Deletions cut 2 bases from V and 5 bases from J, with 6 bases between. From germline, CDR1 is KGHSH and CDR2 LQKENI. This CDR3 has 13 residues. CDR3 nucleotides: TGTGCCAGCTCACCAAGCAGGAATGAAAAACTGTTTTTT. Residues: CASSPSRNEKLFF.

V gene TRBV7-2 combines with J gene TRBJ1-6; 10 bases agree with TRBD1. Germline V gives CDR1 SGHTA, CDR2 FQGNSA. The CDR3 sequence is 15 residues long. Trimming at V came to 4 bases and at J to 9 bases, leaving 6 bases not matched to a gene. The CDR3 DNA reads TGTGCCAGCAGCTCGGGGACAGGGGCAACTTCACCCCTCCACTTT. This gives the protein CASSSGTGATSPLHF.

This clone was seen a handful of times. The CDR3 sequence is CASSSSPRGGYTF. DNA of the CDR3: TGTGCCAGCAGTTCCTCCCCTAGGGGCGGCTACACCTTC. The V call is TRBV12-3 or TRBV12-4, the J call TRBJ1-2, with D possibly matching TRBD1 (5 bases). Trimming removed 4 bases from V and 8 bases from J, with 14 bases in between. The CDR3 has 13 amino acids.

DNA for the CDR3: TGTGCCAGCCTCGCCGGTCTCTATAATTCACCCCTCCACTTT. The encoded protein is CASLAGLYNSPLHF. J is TRBJ1-6 and V is TRBV5-8; D unresolved. The CDR3 runs 14 residues. Trimming removed 7 bases from V and 3 bases from J, with 11 bases in between. Germline assignment: CDR1 SGHTS and CDR2 YDEGEE.

This rearrangement joins TRBV6-5 to TRBJ1-2, with 10 bases lining up with TRBD1. The CDR3 sequence is 16 residues long. The J segment lost 1 base and the V segment lost 2 bases, leaving 4 bases of the junction unmatched. Germline CDR1 is MNHEY and CDR2 is SVGAGI. Written as DNA, the CDR3 is TGTGCCAGCAGTTACGGGACAGGGGCACATAACTATGGCTACACCTTC. Translation gives CASSYGTGAHNYGYTF.

This chain links TRBV6-5 with TRBJ1-5; D is unresolved. Trimming took off 0 bases at V and 1 base at J, with 4 bases between the two ends. The CDR3 is made up of 14 amino acids. In germline, CDR1 is MNHEY, CDR2 SVGAGI. The CDR3 coding sequence is TGTGCCAGCAGTTACTCAGCGAGCAATCAGCCCCAGCATTTT. Its translation is CASSYSASNQPQHF.

This clone was seen more than once but under ten times. The chain links TRBV18 to TRBJ1-2; 9 nucleotides agree with TRBD1. Germline V gives CDR1 KGHSH, CDR2 LQKENI. The CDR3 runs to 15 residues. V lost 3 bases and J lost 5; bases outside the gene matches: 7. CDR3: CASSPSGQGRYGYTF. The CDR3 nucleotides are TGTGCCAGCTCACCGTCGGGACAGGGTCGGTATGGCTACACCTTC.

The genes are TRBV19 and TRBJ1-1, with D possibly matching TRBD1 (6 bases). Germline V gives CDR1 LNHDA, CDR2 SQIVND (reference sequence). This CDR3 is built from 15 residues. Deletions cut 5 bases from V and 4 bases from J, with 17 bases between. The CDR3 sequence is CASSPRQAWGTEAFF. The CDR3 DNA is TGTGCCAGTAGTCCCCGACAGGCGTGGGGCACTGAAGCTTTCTTT.

The genes are TRBV7-9 and TRBJ1-5, with 7 bases fitting TRBD1. The CDR3 totals 17 residues. CDR1 SEHNR and CDR2 FQNEAQ come from the germline V gene (reference sequence). The V segment lost 1 base and the J segment 6 bases; nucleotides outside the gene matches: 12. CDR3 amino acids: CASSLDGQGGNFQPQHF. The CDR3, as DNA: TGTGCCAGCAGCTTAGACGGCCAAGGGGGCAACTTTCAGCCCCAGCATTTT.

The V and J genes are TRBV29-1 and TRBJ1-1; the D gene is possibly TRBD1 (5 bases). The germline gives CDR1 SQVTM, CDR2 ANQGSEA. V lost 4 bases and J 0 bases, leaving 21 bases between the germline ends. This CDR3 region has 17 residues. DNA for the CDR3: TGCAGCGTTGGGGGTTATAAGGGGCTCCGCATGAACACTGAAGCTTTCTTT. This codes for CSVGGYKGLRMNTEAFF. Variable domain in full (rest from reference TRBV29-1 and TRBJ1-1): SAVISQKPSRDICQRGTSLTIQCQVDSQVTMMFWYRQQPGQSLTLIATANQGSEATYESGFVIDKFPISRPNLTFSTLTVSNMSPEDSSIYLCSVGGYKGLRMNTEAFFGQGTRLTVV.

The chain uses TRBV28 and TRBJ2-5; 7 bases align to TRBD1. Germline V gene data show CDR1 as MDHEN and CDR2 as SYDVKM. V lost 6 bases to trimming and J lost 13 bases; unmatched junction nucleotides: 11. This CDR3 contains 12 residues. The chain's CDR3 is CASRGTDRATYF. For the CDR3, the DNA is TGTGCCAGCAGGGGTACTGACAGGGCCACGTACTTC. The whole variable domain, filled in from reference TRBV28 and TRBJ2-5, reads DVKVTQSSRYLVKRTGEKVFLECVQDMDHENMFWYRQDPGLGLRLIYFSYDVKMKEKGDIPEGYSVSREKKERFSLILESASTNQTSMYLCASRGTDRATYFGPGTRLLVL.